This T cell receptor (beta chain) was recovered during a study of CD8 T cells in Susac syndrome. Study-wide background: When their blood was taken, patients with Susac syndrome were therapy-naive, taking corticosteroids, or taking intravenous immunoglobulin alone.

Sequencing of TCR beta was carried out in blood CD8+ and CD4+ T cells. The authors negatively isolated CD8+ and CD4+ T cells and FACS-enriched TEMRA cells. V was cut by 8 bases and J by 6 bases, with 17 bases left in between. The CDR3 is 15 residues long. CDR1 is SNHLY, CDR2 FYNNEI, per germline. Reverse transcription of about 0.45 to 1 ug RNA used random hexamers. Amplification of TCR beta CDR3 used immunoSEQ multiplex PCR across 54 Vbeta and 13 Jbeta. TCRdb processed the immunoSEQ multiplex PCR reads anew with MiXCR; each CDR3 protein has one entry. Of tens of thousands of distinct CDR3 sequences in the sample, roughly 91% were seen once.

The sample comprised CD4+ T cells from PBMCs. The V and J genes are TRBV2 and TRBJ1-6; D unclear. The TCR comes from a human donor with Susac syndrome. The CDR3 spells CASRWDPPGNSPLHF. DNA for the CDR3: TGTGCCAGCCGTTGGGATCCCCCGGGTAATTCACCCCTCCACTTT.